This T cell receptor beta chain is from a study of cytomegalovirus exposure and HLA in healthy donors. Notes on the study in general: Confirmation in vitro established that a few CMV-associated chains were specific for CMV antigens. Some TCR beta chains (roughly 160 of them) were listed as cytomegalovirus-associated. Across donors, most TCRs were seen rarely, yet some public ones were widespread.

Sequencing was performed with immunoSEQ multiplex PCR; in TCRdb, only in-frame clones are kept and a portion is missing. The table includes fewer than 90,000 clones, about four fifths detected once. Comments on this clone: Its cognate antigen is unknown.

The donors were members of the approximately 120-subject validation cohort (separate from the approximately 670-subject first cohort). The V gene end was trimmed by 4 bases and the J gene end by 3 bases; junction bases not matched to a gene: 19. Germline CDR1 and CDR2: SGDLS and YYNGEE. This CDR3 has 19 amino acids. The receptor was derived from a woman in her late teens or twenties in good health and CMV-seropositive. Sequenced material: PBMCs. The rearrangement joins TRBV9 to TRBJ2-5, with 9 bases identical to TRBD2. The CDR3 region is CASSPNPLLTTSGKETQYF. The CDR3 DNA reads as TGTGCCAGCAGCCCCAACCCTCTGCTAACGACTAGCGGAAAAGAGACCCAGTACTTC.